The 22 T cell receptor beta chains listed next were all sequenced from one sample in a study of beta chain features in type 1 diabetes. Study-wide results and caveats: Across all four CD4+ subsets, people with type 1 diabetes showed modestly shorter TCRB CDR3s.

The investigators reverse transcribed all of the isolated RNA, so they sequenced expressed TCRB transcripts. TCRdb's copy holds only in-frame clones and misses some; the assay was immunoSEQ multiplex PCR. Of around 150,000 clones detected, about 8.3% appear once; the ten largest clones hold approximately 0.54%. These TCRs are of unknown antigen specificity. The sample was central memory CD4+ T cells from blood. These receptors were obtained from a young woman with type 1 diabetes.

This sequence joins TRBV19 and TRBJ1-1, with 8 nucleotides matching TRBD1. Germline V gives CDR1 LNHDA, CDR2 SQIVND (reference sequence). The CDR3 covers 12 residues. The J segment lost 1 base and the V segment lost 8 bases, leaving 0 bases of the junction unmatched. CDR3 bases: TGTGCCAGTGGGACAGGGAACACTGAAGCTTTCTTT. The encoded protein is CASGTGNTEAFF.

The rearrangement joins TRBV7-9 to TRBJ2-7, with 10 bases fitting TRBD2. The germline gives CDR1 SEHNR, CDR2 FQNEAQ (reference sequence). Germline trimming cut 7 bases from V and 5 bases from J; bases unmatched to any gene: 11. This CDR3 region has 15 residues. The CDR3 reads CASIPGSGRAHEQYF. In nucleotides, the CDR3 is TGTGCCAGCATCCCTGGGAGCGGGAGGGCCCACGAGCAGTACTTC.

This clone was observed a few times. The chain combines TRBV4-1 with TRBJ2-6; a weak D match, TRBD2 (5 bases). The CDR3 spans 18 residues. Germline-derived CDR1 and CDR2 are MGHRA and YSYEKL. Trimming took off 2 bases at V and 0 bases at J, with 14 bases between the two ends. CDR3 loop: CASSQPLGTSSGANVLTF. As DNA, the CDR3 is TGCGCCAGCAGCCAACCACTAGGAACCTCCTCTGGGGCCAACGTCCTGACTTTC.

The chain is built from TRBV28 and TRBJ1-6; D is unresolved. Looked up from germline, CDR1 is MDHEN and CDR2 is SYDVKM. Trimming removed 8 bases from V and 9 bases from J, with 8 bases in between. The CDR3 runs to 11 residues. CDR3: CASRNSSPLHF. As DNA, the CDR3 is TGTGCCAGCCGCAACAGTTCACCCCTCCACTTT.

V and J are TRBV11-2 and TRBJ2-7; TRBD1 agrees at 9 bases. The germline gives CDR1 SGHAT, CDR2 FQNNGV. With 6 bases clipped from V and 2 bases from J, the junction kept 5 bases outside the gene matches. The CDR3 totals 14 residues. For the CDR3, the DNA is TGTGCCAGCAGAGACAGGGGGTCAACCTACGAGCAGTACTTC. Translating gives CASRDRGSTYEQYF. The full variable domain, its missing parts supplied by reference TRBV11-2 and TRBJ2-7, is EAGVAQSPRYKIIEKRQSVAFWCNPISGHATLYWYQQILGQGPKLLIQFQNNGVVDDSQLPKDRFSAERLKGVDSTLKIQPAKLEDSAVYLCASRDRGSTYEQYFGPGTRLTVT.

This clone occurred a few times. The CDR3 is CASSLDTGGRDEQYF. The CDR3 DNA is TGTGCCAGCAGCTTAGACACAGGGGGACGAGACGAGCAGTACTTC. The chain uses TRBV13 and TRBJ2-7, with 8 bases matching TRBD1. CDR3 length equals 15 residues. J was trimmed by 5 bases and V by 1 base; bases with no gene match: 7. CDR1 and CDR2 from the germline V gene are PRHDT and FYEKMQ (reference sequence).

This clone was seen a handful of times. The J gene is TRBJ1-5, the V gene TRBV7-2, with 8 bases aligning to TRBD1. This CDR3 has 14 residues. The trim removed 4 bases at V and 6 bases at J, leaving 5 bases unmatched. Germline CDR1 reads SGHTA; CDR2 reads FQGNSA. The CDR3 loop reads CASSYDRGTQPQHF. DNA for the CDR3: TGTGCCAGCAGCTACGACAGGGGAACTCAGCCCCAGCATTTT.

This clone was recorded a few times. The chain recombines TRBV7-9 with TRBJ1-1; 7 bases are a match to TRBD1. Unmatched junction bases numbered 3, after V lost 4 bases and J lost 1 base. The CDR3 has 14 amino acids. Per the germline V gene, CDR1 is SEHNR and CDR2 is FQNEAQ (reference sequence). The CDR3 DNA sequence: TGTGCCAGCAGCTCCGGGACAGCGAACACTGAAGCTTTCTTT. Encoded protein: CASSSGTANTEAFF.

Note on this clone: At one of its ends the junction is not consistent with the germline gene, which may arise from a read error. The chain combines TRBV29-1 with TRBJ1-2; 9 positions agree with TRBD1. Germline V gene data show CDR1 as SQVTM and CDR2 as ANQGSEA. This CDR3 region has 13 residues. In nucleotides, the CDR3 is TGCAGCGGTGAAACGGGACAGGGTACTGGCTACACCTTC. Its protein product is CSGETGQGTGYTF.

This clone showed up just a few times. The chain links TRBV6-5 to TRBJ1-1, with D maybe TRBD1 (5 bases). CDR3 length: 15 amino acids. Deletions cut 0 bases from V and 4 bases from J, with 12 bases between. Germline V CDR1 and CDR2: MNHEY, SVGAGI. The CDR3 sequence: CASSYSDSLGTEAFF. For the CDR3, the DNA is TGTGCCAGCAGTTACTCCGACAGCCTGGGCACTGAAGCTTTCTTT.

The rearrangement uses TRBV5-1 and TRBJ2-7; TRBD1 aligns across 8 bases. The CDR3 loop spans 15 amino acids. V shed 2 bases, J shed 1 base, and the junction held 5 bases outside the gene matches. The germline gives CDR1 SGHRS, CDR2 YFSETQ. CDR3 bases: TGCGCCAGCAGCTTAGCCGGGACAGGTTCCTACGAGCAGTACTTC. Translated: CASSLAGTGSYEQYF.

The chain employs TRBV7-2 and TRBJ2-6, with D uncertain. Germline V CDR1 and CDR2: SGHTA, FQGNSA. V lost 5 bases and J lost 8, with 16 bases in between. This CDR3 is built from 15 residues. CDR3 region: CASSPTTVPPNVLTF. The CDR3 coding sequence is TGTGCCAGCAGCCCAACCACAGTCCCCCCCAACGTCCTGACTTTC.

CDR3 nucleotide sequence: TGTGCCAGCAGTATACCAGGGACAACTAATGAAAAACTGTTTTTT. This codes for CASSIPGTTNEKLFF. The chain uses TRBV25-1 and TRBJ1-4, with D possibly matching TRBD1 (5 bases). The CDR3 consists of 15 residues. Per the germline V gene, CDR1 is MGHDK and CDR2 is SYGVNS. Deletions cut 5 bases from V and 0 bases from J, with 10 bases between.

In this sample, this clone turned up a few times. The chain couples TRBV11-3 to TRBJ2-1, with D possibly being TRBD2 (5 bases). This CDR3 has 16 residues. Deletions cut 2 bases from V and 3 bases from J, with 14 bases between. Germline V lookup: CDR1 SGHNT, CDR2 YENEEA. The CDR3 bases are TGTGCCAGCAGCTTATTGGACCTGGCGGGCTACAATGAGCAGTTCTTC. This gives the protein CASSLLDLAGYNEQFF.

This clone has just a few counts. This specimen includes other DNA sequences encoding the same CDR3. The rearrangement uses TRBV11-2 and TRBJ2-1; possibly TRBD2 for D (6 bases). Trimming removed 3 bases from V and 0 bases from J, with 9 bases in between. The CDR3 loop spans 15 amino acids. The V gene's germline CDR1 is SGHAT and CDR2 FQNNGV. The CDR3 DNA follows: TGTGCCAGCAGCTTTTTGGGGGGCTCCTACAATGAGCAGTTCTTC. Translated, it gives CASSFLGGSYNEQFF.

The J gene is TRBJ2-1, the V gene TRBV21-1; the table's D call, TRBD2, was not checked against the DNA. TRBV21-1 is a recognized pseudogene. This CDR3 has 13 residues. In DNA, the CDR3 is TGTGCCAGCGCCGGTCCCTTTTACAATGAGCAGTTCTTC. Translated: CASAGPFYNEQFF.

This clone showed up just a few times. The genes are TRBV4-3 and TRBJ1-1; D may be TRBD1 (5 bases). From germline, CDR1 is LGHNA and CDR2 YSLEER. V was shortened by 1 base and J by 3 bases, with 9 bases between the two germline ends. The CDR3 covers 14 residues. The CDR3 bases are TGCGCCAGCAGCCAAGTAAGGGGTTACACTGAAGCTTTCTTT. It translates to CASSQVRGYTEAFF.

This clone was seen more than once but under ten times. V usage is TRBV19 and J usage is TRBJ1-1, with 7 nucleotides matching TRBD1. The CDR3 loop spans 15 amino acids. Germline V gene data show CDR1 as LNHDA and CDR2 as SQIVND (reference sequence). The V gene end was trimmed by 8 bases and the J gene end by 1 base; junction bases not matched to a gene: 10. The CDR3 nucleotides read TGTGCCAGTCGAGGAGGGGGCGCGGGGAACACTGAAGCTTTCTTT. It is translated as CASRGGGAGNTEAFF.

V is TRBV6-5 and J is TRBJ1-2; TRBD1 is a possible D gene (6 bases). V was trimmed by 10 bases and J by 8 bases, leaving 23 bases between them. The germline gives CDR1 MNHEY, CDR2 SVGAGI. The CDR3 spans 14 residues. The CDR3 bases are TGTGCCACCATGGGACACCTATCGGGACGGGGCTACACCTTC. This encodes CATMGHLSGRGYTF.

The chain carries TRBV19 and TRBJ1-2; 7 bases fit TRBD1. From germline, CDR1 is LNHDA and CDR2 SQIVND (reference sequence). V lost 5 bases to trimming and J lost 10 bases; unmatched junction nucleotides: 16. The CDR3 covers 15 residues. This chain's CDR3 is CASSPHSTGNLDYTF. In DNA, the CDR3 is TGTGCCAGTAGTCCCCATTCGACAGGGAACCTGGACTACACCTTC.

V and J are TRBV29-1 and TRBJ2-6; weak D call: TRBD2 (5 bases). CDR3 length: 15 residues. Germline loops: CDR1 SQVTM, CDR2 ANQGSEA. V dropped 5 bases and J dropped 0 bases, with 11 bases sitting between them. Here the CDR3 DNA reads TGCAGCGTTCTGGACGGGATCTCTGGGGCCAACGTCCTGACTTTC. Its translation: CSVLDGISGANVLTF.

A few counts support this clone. The DNA of the CDR3 is TGTGCCAGCAGTCCGCAGGGGGGCTACACCTTC. Translation: CASSPQGGYTF. J is TRBJ1-2 and V is TRBV6-6; TRBD1 might be the D (6 bases). V was pared by 5 bases and J by 8 bases, with 9 bases between. From germline, CDR1 is MNHNY and CDR2 SVGAGI (reference sequence). This CDR3 is built from 11 residues.